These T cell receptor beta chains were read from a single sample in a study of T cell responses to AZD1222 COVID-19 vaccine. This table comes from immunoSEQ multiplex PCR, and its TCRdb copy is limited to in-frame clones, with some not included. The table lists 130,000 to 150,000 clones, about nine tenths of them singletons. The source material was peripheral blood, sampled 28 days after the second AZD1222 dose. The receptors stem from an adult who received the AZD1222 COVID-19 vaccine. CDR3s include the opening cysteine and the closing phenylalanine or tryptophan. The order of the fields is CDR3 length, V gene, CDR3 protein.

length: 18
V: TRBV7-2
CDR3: CASSSYGGQGPANYGYTF

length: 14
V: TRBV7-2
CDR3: CASSSEDRRAGYTF

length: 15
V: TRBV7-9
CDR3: CASSPGQGRNSPLHF

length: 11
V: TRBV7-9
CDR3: CASSFPNEAFF

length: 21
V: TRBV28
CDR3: CASFSLNSRFRDSKLNTEAFF

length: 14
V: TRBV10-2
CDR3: CASSVSPGANVLTF

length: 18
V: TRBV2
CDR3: CASSASGTSGLSSYEQYF

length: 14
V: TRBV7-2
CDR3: CASSTGLAGGPQYF

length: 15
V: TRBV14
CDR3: CASSHWTSGMGEQYF

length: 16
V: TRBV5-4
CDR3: CASRVGSGQGNTEAFF

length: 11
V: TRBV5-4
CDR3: CASSLESEAFF

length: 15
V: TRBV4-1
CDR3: CASSQVRGEGYGYTF